This T cell receptor (beta chain) comes out of a study of a mutant IDH1 vaccine in newly diagnosed glioma. In the study overall: Patients had eight vaccinations, in weeks 1, 3, 5, 7, 11, 15, 19 and 23.

Time point reported: week 23, last vaccination. In the vaccine, a single dose held 300 ug of the mutant IDH1 20-mer peptide, along with topical imiquimod. Libraries were prepared by immunoSEQ multiplex PCR; TCRdb keeps only in-frame clonotypes and omits some of them. Here the sample spans about 44,000 clones, around 90% being singletons. Turning to this clone: Its target is unknown.

This CDR3 contains 17 residues. V lost 3 bases, J lost 4 bases, and 13 bases stayed unmatched. CDR1 and CDR2 from the germline V gene are LNHNV and YYDKDF (reference sequence). This chain uses TRBV15 with TRBJ1-1; TRBD1 agrees at 8 bases. The sample was PBMCs, taken from a glioma patient whose treatment included an IDH1 peptide vaccine. The TCR originated in a man between 50 and 59 years old with glioma. CDR3 coding DNA: TGTGCCACCAGCAGCAACCGGGACAGGAGTAGGGGCACTGAAGCTTTCTTT. It codes for CATSSNRDRSRGTEAFF.